Listed here are 11 T cell receptor beta chains from one sample, sequenced in a study of Ad26.COV2.S vaccination and SARS-CoV-2 variants. Treatment reported: some 19 received Ad26.COV2.S at low or high dose, single or two shots; roughly five received placebo; per-sample allocation not given. The samples date from day 63 after the first vaccine or placebo injection. The method was immunoSEQ multiplex PCR; TCRdb's version includes in-frame clones alone and lacks a portion of them. The sample shows roughly 700,000 clones, more than 80% of them seen only once. Sequenced material: peripheral blood, taken in a trial of Ad26.COV2.S vaccine versus placebo. The receptors come from a person aged 18-65 years who received the Ad26.COV2.S COVID-19 vaccine or a placebo.

The chain uses TRBV7-2 and TRBJ1-5, with 9 bases lining up with TRBD1. The CDR3 runs 18 residues. V lost 5 bases to trimming and J lost 0 bases; unmatched junction nucleotides: 11. Germline-derived CDR1 and CDR2 are SGHTA and FQGNSA. For the CDR3, the DNA is TGTGCCAGCAGCCGTCCCGGGACAGGGATCGGTAGCAATCAGCCCCAGCATTTT. Amino acid sequence: CASSRPGTGIGSNQPQHF.

This rearrangement joins TRBV7-2 to TRBJ2-7; TRBD1 might be the D (7 bases). The CDR3 totals 16 residues. The V gene lost 1 base and the J gene lost 11 bases, with 24 bases spanning the gap. Germline V gene data show CDR1 as SGHTA and CDR2 as FQGNSA. This CDR3 is CASSLGPTGRPPMEYF. For the CDR3, the DNA is TGTGCCAGCAGCTTAGGACCGACAGGGAGGCCACCTATGGAGTACTTC.

The chain has TRBV7-3 and TRBJ1-2; D is uncertain. This CDR3 is built from 12 residues. V was cut by 3 bases and J by 4 bases, with 6 bases left in between. Germline V lookup: CDR1 SGHTA, CDR2 FQGTGA. The CDR3 loop reads CASSFDGYGYTF. CDR3 in DNA: TGTGCCAGCAGCTTTGACGGCTATGGCTACACCTTC.

This clone was detected once. CDR3 DNA sequence: TGTGCCACCAGGGGAAGCGGGGCGTTCGATACGCAGTATTTT. As protein: CATRGSGAFDTQYF. V gene TRBV24-1 combines with J gene TRBJ2-3; 7 positions agree with TRBD2. Germline V gene data show CDR1 as KGHDR and CDR2 as SFDVKD. This CDR3 comprises 14 residues. V dropped 7 bases and J dropped 6; count of bases not matched to a gene: 9.

This sequence joins TRBV24-1 and TRBJ2-5; possible D gene TRBD2, 5 bases. The CDR3 contains 14 residues. Per the germline V gene, CDR1 is KGHDR and CDR2 is SFDVKD. Trimming removed 1 base at V and 3 bases at J, with 8 bases between. The CDR3 region has the DNA TGTGCCACCAGTGATTTTCCGGGGAAAGAGACCCAGTACTTC. Translating gives CATSDFPGKETQYF.

This clone appeared once. The rearrangement joins TRBV24-1 to TRBJ2-7, with 8 positions matching TRBD1. From germline, CDR1 is KGHDR and CDR2 SFDVKD. V was pared by 2 bases and J by 3 bases, with 2 bases of the junction left unmatched. This CDR3 is built from 14 residues. The CDR3 region has the DNA TGTGCCACCAGTGATTCCGGGACAGGCTACGAGCAGTACTTC. Translating gives CATSDSGTGYEQYF.

The chain recombines TRBV27 with TRBJ2-3, with 11 bases aligning to TRBD2. Germline CDR1 and CDR2: MNHEY and SMNVEV (reference sequence). Trimming at V came to 3 bases and at J to 4 bases, leaving 3 bases not matched to a gene. The CDR3 loop spans 15 amino acids. The CDR3 protein is CASSLTSGNADTQYF. For the CDR3, the DNA is TGTGCCAGCAGTTTGACTAGCGGGAACGCAGATACGCAGTATTTT.

The V and J genes are TRBV14 and TRBJ2-3; D possibly matches TRBD1 or TRBD2 (5 bases each). Germline lookup yields CDR1 SGHDN and CDR2 FVKESK. The CDR3 extends over 17 amino acids. The V end was cut by 1 base, the J end by 0 bases, with 14 bases between. Written as DNA, the CDR3 is TGTGCCAGCAGCCAAGCCAACAGGAGGTCTAGCACAGATACGCAGTATTTT. Protein product: CASSQANRRSSTDTQYF.

The rearrangement links TRBV30 to TRBJ2-5, with D tentatively TRBD2 (5 bases). Trimming took off 2 bases at V and 1 base at J, with 8 bases between the two ends. The CDR3 is made up of 13 amino acids. CDR1 and CDR2 (germline): GTSNPN, SVGIG (reference sequence). The CDR3 region is CAWSSLAQETQYF. CDR3 coding DNA: TGTGCCTGGAGTTCGCTAGCCCAAGAGACCCAGTACTTC.

This clone was recorded a few times. The chain uses TRBV5-4 and TRBJ2-7; the match to TRBD2 covers 13 bases. V gave up 3 bases and J gave up 7 bases; unmatched junction bases: 13. CDR1 is SGHNT, CDR2 YYREEE, per germline (reference sequence). The length of the CDR3 is 17 residues. This CDR3 is CASSSGLAGASSKEQYF. In nucleotides, the CDR3 is TGTGCCAGCAGCTCAGGACTAGCGGGAGCCTCTTCCAAAGAGCAGTACTTC.

This clone has just a few counts. The chain uses TRBV24-1 and TRBJ2-3, with 14 nucleotides matching TRBD2. Germline trimming cut 4 bases from V and 4 bases from J; bases unmatched to any gene: 3. The CDR3 runs to 16 residues. Germline CDR1 is KGHDR and CDR2 is SFDVKD. The CDR3 loop is CATSEGTSGSSDTQYF. The DNA of the CDR3 is TGTGCCACCAGTGAGGGGACTAGCGGGAGTTCAGATACGCAGTATTTT.